There are a few counts of the clone carrying this T cell receptor (beta chain). Antigen unknown. These data belong to a study of shared clonotypes between healthy human individuals. Findings and limits, study-wide: Clonotypes that were shared across a handful of donors made up around 5.5% of naive CD4 clonotypes.

Per germline, CDR1 MNHEY and CDR2 SMNVEV (reference sequence). V lost 5 bases to trimming and J lost 7 bases; unmatched junction nucleotides: 10. The CDR3 consists of 15 residues. Over several immunoSEQ plates, each subset's genomic DNA was distributed in even portions. Sorted-subset replicate PCR reactions contained 200 ng DNA, corresponding to tens of thousands of T cell genomes. Sequenced by immunoSEQ multiplex PCR; TCRdb stores in-frame clones only, minus some. This table has some 630,000 clones, about two thirds appearing once. The V call is TRBV27, the J call TRBJ2-1, with 8 nucleotides matching TRBD2. The receptor's source is a woman younger than 45 in good health. Sequencing was carried out using memory CD4+ T cells sorted from blood. Subset noted: CD45RA-negative fraction. CDR3: CASSEPGLGFNEQFF. In DNA form, the CDR3 reads TGTGCCAGCAGTGAACCGGGACTAGGTTTTAATGAGCAGTTCTTC.